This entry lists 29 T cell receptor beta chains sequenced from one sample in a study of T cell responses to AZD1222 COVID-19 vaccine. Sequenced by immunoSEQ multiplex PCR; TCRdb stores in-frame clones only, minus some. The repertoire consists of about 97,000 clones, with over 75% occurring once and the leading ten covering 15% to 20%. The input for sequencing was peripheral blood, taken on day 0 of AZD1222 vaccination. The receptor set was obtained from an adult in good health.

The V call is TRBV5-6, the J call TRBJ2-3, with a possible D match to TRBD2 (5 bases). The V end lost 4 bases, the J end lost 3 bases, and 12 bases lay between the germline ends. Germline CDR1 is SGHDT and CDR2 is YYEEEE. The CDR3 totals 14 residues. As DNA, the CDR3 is TGTGCCAGCAGCCCCACTAGTGGGACAGATACGCAGTATTTT. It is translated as CASSPTSGTDTQYF. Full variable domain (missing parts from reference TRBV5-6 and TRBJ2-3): DAGVTQSPTHLIKTRGQQVTLRCSPKSGHDTVSWYQQALGQGPQFIFQYYEEEERQRGNFPDRFSGHQFPNYSSELNVNALLLGDSALYLCASSPTSGTDTQYFGPGTRLTVL.

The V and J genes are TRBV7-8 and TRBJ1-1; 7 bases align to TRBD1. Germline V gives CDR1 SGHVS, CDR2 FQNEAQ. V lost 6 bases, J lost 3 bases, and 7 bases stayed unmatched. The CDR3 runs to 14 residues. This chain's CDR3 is CASSYRQGDTEAFF. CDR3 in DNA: TGTGCCAGCAGTTATAGACAGGGAGACACTGAAGCTTTCTTT. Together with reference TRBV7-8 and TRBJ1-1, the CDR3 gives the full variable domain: GAGVSQSPRYKVAKRGQDVALRCDPISGHVSLFWYQQALGQGPEFLTYFQNEAQLDKSGLPSDRFFAERPEGSVSTLKIQRTQQEDSAVYLCASSYRQGDTEAFFGQGTRLTVV.

The CDR3 sequence is CATSDWGSGANVLTF. DNA for the CDR3: TGTGCCACCAGTGATTGGGGCTCTGGGGCCAACGTCCTGACTTTC. The V and J genes are TRBV24-1 and TRBJ2-6, with D unresolved. This CDR3 has 15 residues. V lost 2 bases, J lost 0 bases, and 4 bases lay in between. Germline CDR1 KGHDR, CDR2 SFDVKD.

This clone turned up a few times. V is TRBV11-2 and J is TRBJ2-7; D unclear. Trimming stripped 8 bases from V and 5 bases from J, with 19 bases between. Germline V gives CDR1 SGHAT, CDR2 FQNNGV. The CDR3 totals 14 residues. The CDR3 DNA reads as TGTGCCAGCGAAGGGCAGGCCTCTTGGGACGAGCAGTACTTC. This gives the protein CASEGQASWDEQYF.

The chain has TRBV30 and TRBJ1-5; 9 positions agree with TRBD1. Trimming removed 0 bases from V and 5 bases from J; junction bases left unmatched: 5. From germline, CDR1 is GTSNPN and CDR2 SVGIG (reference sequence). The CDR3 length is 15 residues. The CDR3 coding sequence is TGTGCCTGGAGTGTTCGACAGGGGGACCATCAGCCCCAGCATTTT. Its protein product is CAWSVRQGDHQPQHF. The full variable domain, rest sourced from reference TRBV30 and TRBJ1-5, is SQTIHQWPATLVQPVGSPLSLECTVEGTSNPNLYWYRQAAGRGLQLLFYSVGIGQISSEVPQNLSASRPQDRQFILSSKKLLLSDSGFYLCAWSVRQGDHQPQHFGDGTRLSIL.

The CDR3: CASSQINSGNTIYF. In DNA, the CDR3 is TGTGCCAGCAGCCAGATAAACTCTGGAAACACCATATATTTT. This rearrangement joins TRBV7-8 to TRBJ1-3; D unclear. Trimming shortened V by 5 bases and J by 0 bases, and 8 bases separated the two germline ends. Germline V CDR1 and CDR2: SGHVS, FQNEAQ. The CDR3 is made up of 14 amino acids. Complete variable domain (other parts from reference TRBV7-8 and TRBJ1-3): GAGVSQSPRYKVAKRGQDVALRCDPISGHVSLFWYQQALGQGPEFLTYFQNEAQLDKSGLPSDRFFAERPEGSVSTLKIQRTQQEDSAVYLCASSQINSGNTIYFGEGSWLTVV.

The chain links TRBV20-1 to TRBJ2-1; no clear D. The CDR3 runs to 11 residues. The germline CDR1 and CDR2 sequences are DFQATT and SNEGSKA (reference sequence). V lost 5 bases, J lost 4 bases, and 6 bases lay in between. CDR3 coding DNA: TGCAGTGCTCTTGAGTACAATGAGCAGTTCTTC. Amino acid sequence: CSALEYNEQFF.

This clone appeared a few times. This chain's CDR3 is CASSLGSGGAYNEQFF. DNA for the CDR3: TGCGCCAGCAGCTTGGGTTCAGGGGGCGCCTACAATGAGCAGTTCTTC. V usage is TRBV5-1 and J usage is TRBJ2-1; 8 nucleotides align to TRBD1. The CDR3 covers 16 residues. Germline CDR1 SGHRS, CDR2 YFSETQ. J was trimmed by 2 bases and V by 0 bases; bases with no gene match: 4.

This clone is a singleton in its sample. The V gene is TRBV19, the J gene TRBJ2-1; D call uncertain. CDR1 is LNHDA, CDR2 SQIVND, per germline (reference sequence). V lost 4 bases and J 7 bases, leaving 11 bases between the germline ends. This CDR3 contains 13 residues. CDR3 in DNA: TGTGCCAGTAGTAACCCCATGGCGAATGAGCAGTTCTTC. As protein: CASSNPMANEQFF.

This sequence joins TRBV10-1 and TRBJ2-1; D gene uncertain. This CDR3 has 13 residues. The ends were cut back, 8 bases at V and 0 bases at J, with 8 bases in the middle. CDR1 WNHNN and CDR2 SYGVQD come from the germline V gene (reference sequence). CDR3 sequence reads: CASGSSSYNEQFF. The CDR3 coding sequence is TGCGCCAGCGGTTCCAGCTCCTACAATGAGCAGTTCTTC.

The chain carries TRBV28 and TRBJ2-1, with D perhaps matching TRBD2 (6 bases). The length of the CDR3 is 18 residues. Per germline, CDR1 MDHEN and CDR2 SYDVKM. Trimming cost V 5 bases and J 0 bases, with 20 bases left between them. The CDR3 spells CASSIGTSSGSSYNEQFF. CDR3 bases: TGTGCCAGCAGTATTGGAACTAGCTCCGGGAGCTCCTACAATGAGCAGTTCTTC. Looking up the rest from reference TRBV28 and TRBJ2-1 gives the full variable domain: DVKVTQSSRYLVKRTGEKVFLECVQDMDHENMFWYRQDPGLGLRLIYFSYDVKMKEKGDIPEGYSVSREKKERFSLILESASTNQTSMYLCASSIGTSSGSSYNEQFFGPGTRLTVL.

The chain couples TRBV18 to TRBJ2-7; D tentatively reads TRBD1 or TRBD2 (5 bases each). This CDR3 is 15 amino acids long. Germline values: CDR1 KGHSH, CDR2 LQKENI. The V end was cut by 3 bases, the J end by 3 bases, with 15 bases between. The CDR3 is CASSPGDRIDYEQYF. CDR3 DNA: TGTGCCAGCTCACCTGGGGACCGTATTGACTACGAGCAGTACTTC. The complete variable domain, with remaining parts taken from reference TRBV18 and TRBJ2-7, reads NAGVMQNPRHLVRRRGQEARLRCSPMKGHSHVYWYRQLPEEGLKFMVYLQKENIIDESGMPKERFSAEFPKEGPSILRIQQVVRGDSAAYFCASSPGDRIDYEQYFGPGTRLTVT.

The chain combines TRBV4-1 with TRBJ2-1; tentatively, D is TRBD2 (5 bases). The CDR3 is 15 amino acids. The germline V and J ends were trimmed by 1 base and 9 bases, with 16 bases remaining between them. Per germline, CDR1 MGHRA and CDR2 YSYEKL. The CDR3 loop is CASSQVGRTRVEQFF. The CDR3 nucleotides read TGCGCCAGCAGCCAAGTTGGCCGGACGAGGGTTGAGCAGTTCTTC.

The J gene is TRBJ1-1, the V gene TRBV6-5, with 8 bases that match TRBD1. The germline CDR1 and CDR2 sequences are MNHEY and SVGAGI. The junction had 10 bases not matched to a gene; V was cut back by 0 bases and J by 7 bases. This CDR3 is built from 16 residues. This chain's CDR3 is CASSYSIGQGKSEAFF. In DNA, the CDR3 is TGTGCCAGCAGTTACTCCATCGGACAGGGTAAAAGTGAAGCTTTCTTT.

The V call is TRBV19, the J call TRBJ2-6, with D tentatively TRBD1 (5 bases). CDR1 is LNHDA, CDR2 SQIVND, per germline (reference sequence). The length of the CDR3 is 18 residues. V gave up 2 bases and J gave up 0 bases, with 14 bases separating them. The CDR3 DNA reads TGTGCCAGTAGTATACGTGGGGCAGCCTACTCTGGGGCCAACGTCCTGACTTTC. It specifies CASSIRGAAYSGANVLTF. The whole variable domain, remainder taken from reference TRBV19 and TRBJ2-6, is DGGITQSPKYLFRKEGQNVTLSCEQNLNHDAMYWYRQDPGQGLRLIYYSQIVNDFQKGDIAEGYSVSREKKESFPLTVTSAQKNPTAFYLCASSIRGAAYSGANVLTFGAGSRLTVL.

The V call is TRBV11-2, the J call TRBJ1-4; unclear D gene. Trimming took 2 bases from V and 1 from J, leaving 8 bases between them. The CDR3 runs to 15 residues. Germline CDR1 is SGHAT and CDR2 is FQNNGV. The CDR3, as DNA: TGTGCCAGCAGCTTACTCGCGGGAACTAATGAAAAACTGTTTTTT. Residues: CASSLLAGTNEKLFF. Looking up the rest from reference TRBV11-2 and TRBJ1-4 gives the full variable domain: EAGVAQSPRYKIIEKRQSVAFWCNPISGHATLYWYQQILGQGPKLLIQFQNNGVVDDSQLPKDRFSAERLKGVDSTLKIQPAKLEDSAVYLCASSLLAGTNEKLFFGSGTQLSVL.

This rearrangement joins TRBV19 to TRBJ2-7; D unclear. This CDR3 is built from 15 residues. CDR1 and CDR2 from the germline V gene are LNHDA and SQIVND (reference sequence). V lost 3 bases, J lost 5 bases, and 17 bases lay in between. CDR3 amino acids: CASSILPGQIDEQYF. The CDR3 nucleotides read TGTGCCAGTAGTATCCTCCCTGGTCAGATCGACGAGCAGTACTTC.

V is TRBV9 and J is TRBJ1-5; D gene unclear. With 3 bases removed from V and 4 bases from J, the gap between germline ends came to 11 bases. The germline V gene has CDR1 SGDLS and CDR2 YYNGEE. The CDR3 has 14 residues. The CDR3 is CASSALGGNQPQHF. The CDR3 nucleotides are TGTGCCAGCAGCGCCCTTGGAGGTAATCAGCCCCAGCATTTT.

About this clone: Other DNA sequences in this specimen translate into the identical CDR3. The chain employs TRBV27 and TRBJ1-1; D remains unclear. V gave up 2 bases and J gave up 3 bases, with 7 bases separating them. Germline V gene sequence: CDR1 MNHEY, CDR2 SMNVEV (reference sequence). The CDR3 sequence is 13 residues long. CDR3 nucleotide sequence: TGTGCCAGCAGTTTAGGTCAGTACACTGAAGCTTTCTTT. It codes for CASSLGQYTEAFF.

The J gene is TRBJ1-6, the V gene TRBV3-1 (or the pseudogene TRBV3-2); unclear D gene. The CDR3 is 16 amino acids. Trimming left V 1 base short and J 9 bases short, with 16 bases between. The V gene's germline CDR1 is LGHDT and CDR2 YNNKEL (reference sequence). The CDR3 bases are TGTGCCAGCAGCCAAGTCCGAGCCCCCAGCAGTTCACCCCTCCACTTT. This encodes CASSQVRAPSSSPLHF.

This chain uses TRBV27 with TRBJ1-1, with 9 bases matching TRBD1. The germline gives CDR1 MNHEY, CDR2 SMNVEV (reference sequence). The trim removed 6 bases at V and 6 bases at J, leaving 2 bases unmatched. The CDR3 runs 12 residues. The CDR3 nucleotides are TGTGCCAGCAGACAGGGGGCTGCTGAAGCTTTCTTT. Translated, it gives CASRQGAAEAFF.

CDR3 nucleotide sequence: TGCAGCGTTGACTTCGGGGGTCGAGGCACTGAAGCTTTCTTT. It translates to CSVDFGGRGTEAFF. J is TRBJ1-1 and V is TRBV29-1, with a possible D match to TRBD1 (5 bases). The CDR3 is 14 residues long. Germline CDR1 SQVTM, CDR2 ANQGSEA. Trimming removed 3 bases from V and 4 bases from J, with 15 bases in between.

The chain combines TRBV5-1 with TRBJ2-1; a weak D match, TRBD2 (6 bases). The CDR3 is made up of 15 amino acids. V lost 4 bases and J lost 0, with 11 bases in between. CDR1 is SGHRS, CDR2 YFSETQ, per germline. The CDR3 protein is CASSPTGDSYNEQFF. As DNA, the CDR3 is TGCGCCAGCAGCCCGACGGGGGACTCCTACAATGAGCAGTTCTTC.

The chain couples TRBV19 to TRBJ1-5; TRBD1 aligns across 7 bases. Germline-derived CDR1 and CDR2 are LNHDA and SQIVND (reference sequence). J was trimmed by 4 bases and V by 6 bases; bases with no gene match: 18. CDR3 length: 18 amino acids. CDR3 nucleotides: TGTGCCAGTAGAGATTCCGGGACAGCCTTAAATTTAAATCAGCCCCAGCATTTT. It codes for CASRDSGTALNLNQPQHF.

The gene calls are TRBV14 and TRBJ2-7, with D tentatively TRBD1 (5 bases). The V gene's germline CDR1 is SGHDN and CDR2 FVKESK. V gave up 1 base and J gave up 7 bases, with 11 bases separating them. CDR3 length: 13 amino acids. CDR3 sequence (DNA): TGTGCCAGCAGCCAAGCGTTGGGGCTTGAGCAGTACTTC. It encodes CASSQALGLEQYF.

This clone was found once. CDR3 sequence: CASSYSTSGPYEQYF. The CDR3 nucleotides read TGTGCCAGCAGTTACTCGACTAGCGGGCCCTACGAGCAGTACTTC. V and J are TRBV6-5 and TRBJ2-7, with 10 bases matching TRBD2. The CDR3 runs to 15 residues. Germline lookup yields CDR1 MNHEY and CDR2 SVGAGI. With 0 bases clipped from V and 2 bases from J, the junction kept 1 base outside the gene matches.

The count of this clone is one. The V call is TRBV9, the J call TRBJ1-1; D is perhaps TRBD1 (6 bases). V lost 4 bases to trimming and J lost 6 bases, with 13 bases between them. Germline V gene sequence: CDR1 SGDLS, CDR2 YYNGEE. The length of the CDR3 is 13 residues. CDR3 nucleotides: TGTGCCAGCAGCCACCAAGGGGGTGCTGAAGCTTTCTTT. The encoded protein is CASSHQGGAEAFF.

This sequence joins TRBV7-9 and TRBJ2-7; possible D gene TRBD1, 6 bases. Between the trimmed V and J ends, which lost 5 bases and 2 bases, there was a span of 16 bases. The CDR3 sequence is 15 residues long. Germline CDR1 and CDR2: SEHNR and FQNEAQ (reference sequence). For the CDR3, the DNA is TGTGCCAGCAGCCAGAGAGGACAGTTAGCCTACGAGCAGTACTTC. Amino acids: CASSQRGQLAYEQYF.

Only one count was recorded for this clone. DNA for the CDR3: TGTGCCAGCAGCCAAGATGAATACCTAGGAGCTTTCTTT. Translation: CASSQDEYLGAFF. V is TRBV3-1 (or the pseudogene TRBV3-2) and J is TRBJ1-1, with D unclear. CDR3 size: 13 residues. V gave up 0 bases and J gave up 10 bases, with 12 bases separating them. Per the germline V gene, CDR1 is LGHDT and CDR2 is YNNKEL (reference sequence).